Below are 17 T cell receptor beta chains sequenced from a single sample in a study of T cell responses to AZD1222 COVID-19 vaccine (dated by TCRdb to about 2021). Sample time point, as interpreted from the label and publication: baseline before first vaccination. In light of the paper, this sample's treatment or condition label describes: meningococcal conjugate vaccine given as trial control. The method was the immunoSEQ multiplex PCR assay. The source is immuneACCESS, and TCRdb retained only in-frame sequences with V and J called. Part of the clones is not carried over; for the studies checked, unresolved V genes explain less than half of this, and the remainder is unexplained. This sample holds roughly 140,000 clones; 75% to 90% were observed only once. The ten largest make up 3.5% to 5% of the sample. The sequencing here drew on peripheral blood, taken on day 0 of MenACWY control vaccination. The receptors derive from an adult in good health.

This clone was recorded only once. The chain links TRBV21-1 to TRBJ2-1. TRBV21-1 is an annotated pseudogene. This CDR3 is built from 15 residues. The CDR3 here is CASSREGGAHNEQFF. The CDR3 DNA is TGTGCCAGCAGCCGTGAGGGGGGCGCTCACAATGAGCAGTTCTTC.

This clone has a handful of counts. The DNA for the CDR3 is TGTGCCAGCAGTTATCTCCTAGCGGGGGCCTACGAGCAGTACGTC. Translated: CASSYLLAGAYEQYV. V is TRBV6-2 or TRBV6-3 and J is TRBJ2-7, with 10 bases that match TRBD2. The CDR3 spans 15 residues. J lost 2 bases, V lost 3 bases, and 4 bases had no gene match. Germline CDR1 is MNHEY and CDR2 is SVGEGT.

This clone was detected only a few times. The chain uses TRBV29-1 and TRBJ2-1; D gene unclear. Germline V gives CDR1 SQVTM, CDR2 ANQGSEA. The CDR3 totals 13 residues. The V gene lost 7 bases and the J gene lost 5 bases, with 15 bases spanning the gap. This CDR3 is CSGRLFSDNEQFF. The CDR3 coding sequence is TGCAGCGGTAGGCTCTTCTCTGACAATGAGCAGTTCTTC.

The chain employs TRBV6-5 and TRBJ2-2; TRBD1 matches at 7 bases. Trimming took 7 bases from V and 2 from J; bases not matched to a gene: 4. The germline gives CDR1 MNHEY, CDR2 SVGAGI. The CDR3 is 14 residues long. CDR3 region: CASNRGPNTGELFF. Here the CDR3 DNA reads TGTGCCAGCAACAGGGGCCCCAACACCGGGGAGCTGTTTTTT.

This clone was seen many times. The chain carries TRBV5-1 and TRBJ1-3; 7 bases line up with TRBD1. Germline V gene data show CDR1 as SGHRS and CDR2 as YFSETQ. Trimming at V came to 0 bases and at J to 7 bases, leaving 4 bases not matched to a gene. The CDR3 length is 14 residues. The CDR3, as DNA: TGCGCCAGCAGCTTGGGGGACAGCGGGAACACCATATATTTT. Its translation: CASSLGDSGNTIYF.

The chain employs TRBV6-5 and TRBJ2-7; D is possibly TRBD1 (5 bases). The CDR3 has 15 amino acids. V was trimmed by 5 bases and J by 2 bases, leaving 16 bases between them. The germline CDR1 and CDR2 sequences are MNHEY and SVGAGI. CDR3 DNA sequence: TGTGCCAGCAGTATAAGCAGGGCCGAAACCTACGAGCAGTACGTC. It yields the protein CASSISRAETYEQYV.

The chain couples TRBV11-1 to TRBJ2-4; D might be TRBD2 (5 bases). This CDR3 is built from 12 residues. Germline V gene data show CDR1 as SGHAT and CDR2 as FQDESV (reference sequence). Trimming pared 3 bases from V and 9 bases from J, leaving 9 bases between. CDR3 amino acids: CASSFGDAIQYF. In DNA form, the CDR3 reads TGTGCCAGCAGCTTCGGGGATGCCATTCAGTACTTC.

The rearrangement links TRBV6-5 to TRBJ1-3; TRBD1 might be the D (5 bases). The germline V gene has CDR1 MNHEY and CDR2 SVGAGI. CDR3 size: 14 residues. The V end was cut by 8 bases, the J end by 0 bases, with 11 bases between. The CDR3 region is CASQRGVSGNTIYF. The CDR3 DNA reads as TGTGCCAGCCAACGGGGGGTCTCTGGAAACACCATATATTTT.

The rearrangement joins TRBV3-1 (or the pseudogene TRBV3-2) to TRBJ1-2; 10 bases match TRBD1. The V gene end was trimmed by 3 bases and the J gene end by 2 bases; junction bases not matched to a gene: 3. The CDR3 sequence is 15 residues long. The germline V gene has CDR1 LGHDT and CDR2 YNNKEL (reference sequence). CDR3 bases: TGTGCCAGCAGCCACCTGGACAGGGGGAACTATGGCTACACCTTC. Its protein is CASSHLDRGNYGYTF.

J is TRBJ2-7 and V is TRBV6-1; TRBD1 matches 8 bases. In germline, CDR1 is MNHNS, CDR2 SASEGT. The CDR3 has 13 amino acids. The J segment lost 9 bases and the V segment lost 1 base, leaving 5 bases of the junction unmatched. CDR3 in DNA: TGTGCCAGCAGTGAAGACAGGGGGGCCGGGCAGTACGTC. Amino acids: CASSEDRGAGQYV.

This rearrangement joins TRBV6-4 to TRBJ2-1; 13 bases line up with TRBD2. There are 14 residues in the CDR3. CDR1 and CDR2 (germline): MRHNA, SNTAGT. V was pared by 6 bases and J by 10 bases, with 6 bases of the junction left unmatched. This CDR3 is CASRWTSGGGEQFF. The DNA for the CDR3 is TGTGCCAGCAGATGGACTAGCGGGGGAGGGGAGCAGTTCTTC.

The chain carries TRBV6-5 and TRBJ2-3, with 8 bases lining up with TRBD1. Germline CDR1 and CDR2: MNHEY and SVGAGI. This CDR3 is built from 15 residues. V trimming: 6 bases; J trimming: 0 bases; junction bases outside the gene matches: 5. The CDR3 DNA reads TGTGCCAGCAGGTACAGGGGGGCTAGCACAGATACGCAGTATTTT. This codes for CASRYRGASTDTQYF.

The rearrangement uses TRBV19 and TRBJ2-7, with D hard to call. Germline V lookup: CDR1 LNHDA, CDR2 SQIVND (reference sequence). The V end was cut by 5 bases, the J end by 0 bases, with 8 bases between. CDR3 size: 13 residues. CDR3 loop: CASSLADSYEQYF. CDR3 in DNA: TGTGCCAGTAGTTTGGCAGACTCCTACGAGCAGTACTTC.

The genes are TRBV2 and TRBJ2-3, with 9 bases matching TRBD2. J was trimmed by 6 bases and V by 4 bases; bases with no gene match: 5. The CDR3 is 14 amino acids. Germline loops: CDR1 SNHLY, CDR2 FYNNEI. The CDR3 spells CASSARLAGDTQYF. The CDR3 bases are TGTGCCAGCAGTGCTCGGCTAGCGGGGGATACGCAGTATTTT.

This sequence joins TRBV28 and TRBJ2-1; 7 nucleotides align to TRBD2. CDR3 size: 18 residues. V was pared by 1 base and J by 0 bases, with 9 bases of the junction left unmatched. CDR1 is MDHEN and CDR2 is SYDVKM in the germline V gene. CDR3 amino acids: CASSLLWEGMSSYNEQFF. CDR3 DNA sequence: TGTGCCAGCAGTTTATTATGGGAGGGGATGAGCTCCTACAATGAGCAGTTCTTC.

This chain connects TRBV4-1 to TRBJ1-5; D not resolved. Trimming took off 1 base at V and 0 bases at J, with 10 bases between the two ends. Per the germline V gene, CDR1 is MGHRA and CDR2 is YSYEKL. The CDR3 runs to 16 residues. CDR3 sequence: CASSQGTPASNQPQHF. CDR3 sequence (DNA): TGCGCCAGCAGCCAAGGAACTCCGGCTAGCAATCAGCCCCAGCATTTT.

J is TRBJ2-1 and V is TRBV5-1; possibly TRBD2 for D (6 bases). There are 16 residues in the CDR3. CDR1 SGHRS and CDR2 YFSETQ come from the germline V gene. The V end lost 4 bases, the J end lost 5 bases, and 19 bases lay between the germline ends. The CDR3 DNA reads as TGCGCCAGCAGCCGTCTCTCGGAGGGCAGTAACAATGAGCAGTTCTTC. As protein: CASSRLSEGSNNEQFF.